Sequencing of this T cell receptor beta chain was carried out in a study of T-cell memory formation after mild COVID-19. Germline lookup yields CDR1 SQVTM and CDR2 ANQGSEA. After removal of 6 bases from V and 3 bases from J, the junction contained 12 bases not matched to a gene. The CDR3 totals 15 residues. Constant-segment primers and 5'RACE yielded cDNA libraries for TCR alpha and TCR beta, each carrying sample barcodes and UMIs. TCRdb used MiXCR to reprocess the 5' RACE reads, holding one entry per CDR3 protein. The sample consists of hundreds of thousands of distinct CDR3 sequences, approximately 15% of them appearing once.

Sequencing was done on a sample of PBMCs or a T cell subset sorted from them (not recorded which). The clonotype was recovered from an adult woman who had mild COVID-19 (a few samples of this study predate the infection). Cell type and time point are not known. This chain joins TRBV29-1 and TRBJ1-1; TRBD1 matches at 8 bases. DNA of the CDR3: TGCAGCGTCGTAAATTGGGACAGGATGGACACTGAAGCTTTCTTT. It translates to CSVVNWDRMDTEAFF.